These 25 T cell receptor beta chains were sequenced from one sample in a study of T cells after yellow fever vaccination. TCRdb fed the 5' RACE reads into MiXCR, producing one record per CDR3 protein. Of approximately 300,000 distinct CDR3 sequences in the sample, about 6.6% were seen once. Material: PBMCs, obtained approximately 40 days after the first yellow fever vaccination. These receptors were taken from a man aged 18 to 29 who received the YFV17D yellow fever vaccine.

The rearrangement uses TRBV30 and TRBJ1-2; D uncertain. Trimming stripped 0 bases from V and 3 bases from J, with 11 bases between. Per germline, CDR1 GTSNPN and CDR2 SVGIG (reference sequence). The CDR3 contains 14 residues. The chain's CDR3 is CAWSVPGRDYGYTF. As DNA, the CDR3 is TGTGCCTGGAGTGTACCAGGAAGAGACTATGGCTACACCTTC.

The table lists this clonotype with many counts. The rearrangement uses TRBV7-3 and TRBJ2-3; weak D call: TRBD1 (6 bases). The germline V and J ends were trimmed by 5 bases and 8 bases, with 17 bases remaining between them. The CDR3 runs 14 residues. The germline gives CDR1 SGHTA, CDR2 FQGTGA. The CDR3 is CASSPRWGPGTQYF. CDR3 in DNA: TGTGCCAGCAGCCCCAGGTGGGGGCCTGGTACGCAGTATTTT.

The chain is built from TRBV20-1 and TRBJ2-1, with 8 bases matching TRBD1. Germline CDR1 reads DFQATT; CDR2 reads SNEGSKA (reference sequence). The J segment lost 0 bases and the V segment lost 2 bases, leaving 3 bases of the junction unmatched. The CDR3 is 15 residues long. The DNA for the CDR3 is TGCAGTGCTAGAACAGGGGGTAGCTCCTACAATGAGCAGTTCTTC. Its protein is CSARTGGSSYNEQFF.

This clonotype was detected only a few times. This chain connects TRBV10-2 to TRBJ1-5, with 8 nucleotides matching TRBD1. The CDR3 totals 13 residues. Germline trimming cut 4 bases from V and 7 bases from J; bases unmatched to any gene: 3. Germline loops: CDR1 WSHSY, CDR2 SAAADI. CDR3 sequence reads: CASSGTGRQPQHF. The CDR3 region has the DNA TGCGCCAGCAGTGGGACAGGGAGACAGCCCCAGCATTTT.

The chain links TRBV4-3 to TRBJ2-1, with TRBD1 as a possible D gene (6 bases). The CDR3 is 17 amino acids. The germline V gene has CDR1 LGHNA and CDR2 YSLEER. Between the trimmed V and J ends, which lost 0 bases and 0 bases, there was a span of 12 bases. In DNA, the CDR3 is TGCGCCAGCAGCCAAGATCCGAGGACAGTCTCCTACAATGAGCAGTTCTTC. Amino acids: CASSQDPRTVSYNEQFF.

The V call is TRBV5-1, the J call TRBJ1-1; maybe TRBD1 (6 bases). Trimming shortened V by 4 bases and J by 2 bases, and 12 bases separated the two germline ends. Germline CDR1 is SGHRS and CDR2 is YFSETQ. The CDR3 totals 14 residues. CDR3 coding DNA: TGCGCCAGCAGCCCCCCGGGGGCTAACACTGAAGCTTTCTTT. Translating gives CASSPPGANTEAFF.

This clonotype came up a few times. The CDR3: CASSLDPGYYGYTF. For the CDR3, the DNA is TGTGCCAGCAGCTTGGATCCGGGGTACTATGGCTACACCTTC. The rearrangement joins TRBV5-4 to TRBJ1-2, with D uncertain. Germline V lookup: CDR1 SGHNT, CDR2 YYREEE (reference sequence). The V end lost 0 bases, the J end lost 3 bases, and 9 bases lay between the germline ends. This CDR3 is 14 amino acids long. Full variable domain (outside the CDR3, taken from reference TRBV5-4 and TRBJ1-2): ETGVTQSPTHLIKTRGQQVTLRCSSQSGHNTVSWYQQALGQGPQFIFQYYREEENGRGNFPPRFSGLQFPNYSSELNVNALELDDSALYLCASSLDPGYYGYTFGSGTRLTVV.

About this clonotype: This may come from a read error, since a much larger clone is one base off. CDR3 amino acids: CSAGGNGGPGTQYF. The CDR3 DNA follows: TGCAGTGCTGGGGGAAACGGGGGGCCAGGTACGCAGTATTTT. This chain uses TRBV20-1 with TRBJ2-3; tentative D call: TRBD2 (7 bases). This CDR3 comprises 14 residues. The V and J ends lost 5 bases and 8 bases respectively, with 20 bases between them. CDR1 DFQATT and CDR2 SNEGSKA come from the germline V gene (reference sequence).

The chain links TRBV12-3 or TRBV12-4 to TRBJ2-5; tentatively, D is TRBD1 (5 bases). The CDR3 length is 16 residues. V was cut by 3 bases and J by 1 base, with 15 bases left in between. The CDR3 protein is CASSLQAPGPQETQYF. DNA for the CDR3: TGTGCCAGCAGTTTGCAGGCCCCAGGGCCCCAAGAGACCCAGTACTTC.

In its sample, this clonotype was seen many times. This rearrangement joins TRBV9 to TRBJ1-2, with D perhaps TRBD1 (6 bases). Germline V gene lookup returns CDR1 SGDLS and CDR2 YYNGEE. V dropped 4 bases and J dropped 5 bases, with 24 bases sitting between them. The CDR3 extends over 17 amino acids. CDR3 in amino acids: CASSPSYGGDTGYGYTF. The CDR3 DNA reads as TGTGCCAGCAGCCCGAGTTACGGAGGGGACACGGGATATGGCTACACCTTC.

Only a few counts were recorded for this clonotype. CDR3 sequence: CASSLDYRASSYNEQFF. In DNA, the CDR3 is TGCGCCAGCAGCTTAGACTACAGGGCATCTTCCTACAATGAGCAGTTCTTC. This chain connects TRBV5-1 to TRBJ2-1, with a tentative D call TRBD1 (6 bases). Germline-derived CDR1 and CDR2 are SGHRS and YFSETQ. With 2 bases removed from V and 1 base from J, the gap between germline ends came to 16 bases. The CDR3 has 17 residues.

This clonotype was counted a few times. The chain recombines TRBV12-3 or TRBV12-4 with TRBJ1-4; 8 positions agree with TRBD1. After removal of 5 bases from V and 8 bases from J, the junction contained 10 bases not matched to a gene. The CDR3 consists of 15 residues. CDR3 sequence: CASSTRTGRGEKLFF. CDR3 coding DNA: TGTGCCAGCAGTACCCGGACAGGGAGGGGAGAAAAACTGTTTTTT.

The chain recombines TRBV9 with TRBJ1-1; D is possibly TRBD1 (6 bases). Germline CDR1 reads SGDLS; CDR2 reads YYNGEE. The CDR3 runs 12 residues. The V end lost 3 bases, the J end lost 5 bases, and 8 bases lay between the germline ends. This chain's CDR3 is CASSGDRTEAFF. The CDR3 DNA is TGTGCCAGCAGCGGTGACAGGACTGAAGCTTTCTTT. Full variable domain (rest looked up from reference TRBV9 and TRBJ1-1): DSGVTQTPKHLITATGQRVTLRCSPRSGDLSVYWYQQSLDQGLQFLIQYYNGEERAKGNILERFSAQQFPDLHSELNLSSLELGDSALYFCASSGDRTEAFFGQGTRLTVV.

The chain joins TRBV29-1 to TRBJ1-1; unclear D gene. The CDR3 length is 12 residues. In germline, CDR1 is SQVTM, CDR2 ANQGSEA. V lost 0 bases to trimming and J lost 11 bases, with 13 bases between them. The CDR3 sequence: CSVEDRGGFAFF. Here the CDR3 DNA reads TGCAGCGTTGAAGACCGAGGTGGTTTTGCTTTCTTT.

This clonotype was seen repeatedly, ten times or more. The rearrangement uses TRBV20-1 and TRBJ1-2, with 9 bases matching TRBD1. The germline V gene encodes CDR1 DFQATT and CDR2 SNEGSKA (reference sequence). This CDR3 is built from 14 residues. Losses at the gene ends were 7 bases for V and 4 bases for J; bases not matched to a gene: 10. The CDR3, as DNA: TGCAGTGGGGTACAGGGGGCCAGGGGCTATGGCTACACCTTC. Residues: CSGVQGARGYGYTF.

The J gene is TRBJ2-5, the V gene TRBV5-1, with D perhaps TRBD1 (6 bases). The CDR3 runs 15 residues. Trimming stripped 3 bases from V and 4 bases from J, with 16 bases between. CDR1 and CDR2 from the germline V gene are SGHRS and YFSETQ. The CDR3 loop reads CASSSLPGQAETQYF. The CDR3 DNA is TGCGCCAGCAGCTCTCTCCCGGGACAAGCAGAGACCCAGTACTTC.

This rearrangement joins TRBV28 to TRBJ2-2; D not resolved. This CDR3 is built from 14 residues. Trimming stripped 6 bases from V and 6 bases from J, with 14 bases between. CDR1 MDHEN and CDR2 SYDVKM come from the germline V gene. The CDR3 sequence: CASSPWTSPGELFF. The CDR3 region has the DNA TGTGCCAGCAGCCCTTGGACGTCCCCCGGGGAGCTGTTTTTT.

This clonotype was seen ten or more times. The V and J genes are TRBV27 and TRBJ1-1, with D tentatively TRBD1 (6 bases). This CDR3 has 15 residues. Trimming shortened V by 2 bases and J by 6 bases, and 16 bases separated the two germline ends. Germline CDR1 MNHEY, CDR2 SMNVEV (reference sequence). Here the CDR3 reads CASSLRAGATSEAFF. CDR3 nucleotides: TGTGCCAGCAGTTTACGGGCAGGGGCGACATCTGAAGCTTTCTTT.

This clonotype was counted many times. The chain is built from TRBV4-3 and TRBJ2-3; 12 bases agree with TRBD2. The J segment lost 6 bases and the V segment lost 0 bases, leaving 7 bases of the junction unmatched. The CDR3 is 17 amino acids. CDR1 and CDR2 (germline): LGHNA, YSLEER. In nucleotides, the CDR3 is TGCGCCAGCAGCCAAGATCTACTAGCGGGGGGATCGGATACGCAGTATTTT. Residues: CASSQDLLAGGSDTQYF.

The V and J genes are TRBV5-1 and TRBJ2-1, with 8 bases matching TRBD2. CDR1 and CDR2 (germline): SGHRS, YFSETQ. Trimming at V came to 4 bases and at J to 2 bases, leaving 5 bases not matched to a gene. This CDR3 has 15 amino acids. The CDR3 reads CASSPQAGAYNEQFF. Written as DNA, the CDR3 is TGCGCCAGCAGCCCGCAAGCGGGGGCCTACAATGAGCAGTTCTTC.

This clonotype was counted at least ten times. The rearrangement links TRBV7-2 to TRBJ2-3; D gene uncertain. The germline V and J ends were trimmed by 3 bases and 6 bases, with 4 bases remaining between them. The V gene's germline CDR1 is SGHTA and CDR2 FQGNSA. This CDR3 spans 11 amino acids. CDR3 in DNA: TGTGCCAGCAGCTTTTTGGATACGCAGTATTTT. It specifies CASSFLDTQYF.

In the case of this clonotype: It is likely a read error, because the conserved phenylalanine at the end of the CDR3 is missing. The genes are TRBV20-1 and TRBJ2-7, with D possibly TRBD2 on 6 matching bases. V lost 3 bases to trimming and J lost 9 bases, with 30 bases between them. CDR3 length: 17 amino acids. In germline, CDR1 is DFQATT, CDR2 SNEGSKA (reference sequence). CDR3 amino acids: CSASKPGRASTSVGQYD. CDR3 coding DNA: TGCAGTGCTAGCAAGCCCGGGAGAGCATCTACGAGCGTTGGGCAGTACGAC.

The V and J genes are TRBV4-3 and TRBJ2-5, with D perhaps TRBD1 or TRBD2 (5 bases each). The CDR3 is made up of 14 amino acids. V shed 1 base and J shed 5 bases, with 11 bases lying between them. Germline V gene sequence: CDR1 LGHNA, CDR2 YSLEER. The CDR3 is CASSQGGWRETQYF. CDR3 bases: TGCGCCAGCAGCCAAGGGGGGTGGCGGGAGACCCAGTACTTC.

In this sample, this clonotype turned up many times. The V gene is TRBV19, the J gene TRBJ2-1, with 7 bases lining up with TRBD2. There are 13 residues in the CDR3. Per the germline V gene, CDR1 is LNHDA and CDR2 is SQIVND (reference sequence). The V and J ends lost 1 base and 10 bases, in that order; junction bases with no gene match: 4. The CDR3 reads CASSIGGAGEQFF. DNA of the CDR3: TGTGCCAGTAGTATAGGAGGAGCGGGGGAGCAGTTCTTC.

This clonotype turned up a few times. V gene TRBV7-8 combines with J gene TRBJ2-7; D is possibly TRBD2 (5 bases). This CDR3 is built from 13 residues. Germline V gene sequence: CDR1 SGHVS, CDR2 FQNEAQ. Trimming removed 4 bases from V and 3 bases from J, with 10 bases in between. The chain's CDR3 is CASSSTTGYEQYF. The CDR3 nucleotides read TGTGCCAGCAGCTCGACTACCGGCTACGAGCAGTACTTC.